The clone carrying this TCR beta chain was seen ten or more times. Antigen specificity is unknown. This sample is drawn from a study of T-cell memory formation after mild COVID-19. Study at large: The two donors had largely donor-specific TCR clusters.

Findings and caveats of the study: In pre-infection memory, a portion of responding clones appeared, which suggested that cross-reactive memory joined. Researchers report contracting CD4+ clones mostly in CM and EM, with CD8+ clones in EMRA.

Via MiXCR, TCRdb re-called the 5' RACE reads, giving one row per CDR3 protein. The sample lists 100,000 to 150,000 distinct CDR3 sequences, about 5.9% seen once, with roughly 2% in the top ten. CDR3 length: 15 residues. Trimming removed 4 bases from V and 4 bases from J; junction bases left unmatched: 10. Germline-derived CDR1 and CDR2 are SGHRS and YFSETQ. Specimen: PBMCs or a T cell subset sorted from them (not recorded which). The receptor was derived from an adult woman who had mild COVID-19 (a few samples of this study predate the infection). Cell type and time point are not known. The V gene is TRBV5-1, the J gene TRBJ1-2; 7 nucleotides line up with TRBD1. As DNA, the CDR3 is TGCGCCAGCAGCCCAGGGACAGATGGGGGCTATGGCTACACCTTC. Translating it yields CASSPGTDGGYGYTF. The variable domain in full, completed from reference TRBV5-1 and TRBJ1-2, reads KAGVTQTPRYLIKTRGQQVTLSCSPISGHRSVSWYQQTPGQGLQFLFEYFSETQRNKGNFPGRFSGRQFSNSRSEMNVSTLELGDSALYLCASSPGTDGGYGYTFGSGTRLTVV.